This TCR beta chain was captured by sequencing in a study of T cells in Graves' hyperthyroidism and ophthalmopathy. The germline CDR1 and CDR2 sequences are SGHDN and FVKESK. V was clipped by 5 bases and J by 3 bases; unmatched bases: 8. The CDR3 is 15 amino acids. The PBMCs were taken from under 12 ml of fresh peripheral blood. This clonotype was recorded a few times. RNA transcripts were the template for amplifying TCR beta CDR3 regions. First-round RT-PCR with HTBI primers amplified the TCR CDR3 region. Via MiXCR, TCRdb re-called the multiplex PCR reads, giving one row per CDR3 protein. Among fewer than 350,000 distinct CDR3 sequences, less than 20% were seen once, and the ten largest hold less than 45%.

This chain joins TRBV14 and TRBJ2-7; TRBD1 matches at 9 bases. The specimen sequenced was blood. This clonotype originated in a man in his fifties or sixties with Graves' ophthalmopathy. CDR3 loop: CASSEGTGMIYEQYF. CDR3 sequence (DNA): TGTGCCAGCAGCGAAGGGACAGGGATGATCTACGAGCAGTACTTC.